Detailed here is one TCR beta chain. This sample was included in a study of T cell changes during pregnancy in multiple sclerosis. Assay: immunoSEQ multiplex PCR; the TCRdb copy retains only in-frame clones and omits some. Here the sample spans around 19,000 clones, 88% being singletons. Trimming took 10 bases from V and 4 from J; bases not matched to a gene: 15. Per germline, CDR1 MGHDK and CDR2 SYGVNS. The CDR3 covers 16 residues. The sample consisted of CD8+ T cells from peripheral blood mononuclear cells, taken after pregnancy. The chain combines TRBV25-1 with TRBJ2-5, with 10 bases matching TRBD1. The TCR originated in a female donor in good health, enrolled as a control in a pregnancy study. The CDR3 DNA is TGTGCCACCTCCTACCCCGACAGGGGGCTAGGAGAGACCCAGTACTTC. Protein sequence: CATSYPDRGLGETQYF.